This T cell receptor beta chain was sequenced for a study of technical replicates of blood from a few donors. The table came from immunoSEQ multiplex PCR; TCRdb's copy has only in-frame clones and leaves some out. The sample has fewer than 110,000 clones; nearly 96% are singletons. This CDR3 has 16 amino acids. The V gene's germline CDR1 is MDHEN and CDR2 SYDVKM. V was pared by 8 bases and J by 5 bases, with 15 bases of the junction left unmatched. Sample: T cells isolated from PBMCs. The receptor was isolated from a human donor in good health. V is TRBV28 and J is TRBJ1-2; TRBD1 aligns across 9 bases. CDR3 nucleotide sequence: TGTGCCAGCCGGGGGACCCGGGACAGGGAATTTTATGGCTACACCTTC. Its translation: CASRGTRDREFYGYTF.